The clone carrying this T cell receptor (beta chain) was seen a few times. Its antigen remains unknown. The authors used template switching to add a universal primer site and gave cDNA unique molecular identifiers. TCRdb redid the calling of the 5' RACE reads with MiXCR, one entry per CDR3 protein. The sample records 690,000 or so distinct CDR3 sequences, approximately 9% being singletons. The data were taken from a study of identical twins. V lost 3 bases and J lost 0, with 6 bases in between. CDR1 is SQVTM and CDR2 is ANQGSEA in the germline V gene. This CDR3 has 14 amino acids. Overall study findings and caveats: Out-of-frame alpha sequences common to twins exhibited a surplus of low generation probability. Zero-insertion findings could be partly confounded by invariant cells (MAIT and iNKT cells). While abundant cord blood beta clonotypes carried fewer insertions, memory repertoires showed no such pattern.

The sample was also reused in another study, on yellow fever vaccine responses in identical twins.

This receptor was obtained from a woman aged 18-35 years in good health. The V gene is TRBV29-1, the J gene TRBJ2-6; D remains ambiguous. The sample comprised PBMCs. The DNA for the CDR3 is TGCAGCGTTGAGGTTAGCTCTGGGGCCAACGTCCTGACTTTC. Translation: CSVEVSSGANVLTF.